These 13 T cell receptor beta chains came from one sample sequenced in a study of cytomegalovirus exposure and HLA in healthy donors. Amplification used 60 Vbeta primers and 13 Jbeta primers. Sequencing used immunoSEQ multiplex PCR; TCRdb keeps in-frame clones, though not all of them. The sample contains roughly 100,000 clones, roughly three quarters of which appear only once. Sequencing was performed on PBMCs. The receptors come from a woman between 40 and 55 years old in good health and CMV-seronegative.

Written as DNA, the CDR3 is TGTGCCACCAGCAGAGAGGACAGCCTCTACAATGAGCAGTTCTTC. Translating gives CATSREDSLYNEQFF. The V call is TRBV15, the J call TRBJ2-1; D possibly corresponds to TRBD1 (6 bases). Germline V gene lookup returns CDR1 LNHNV and CDR2 YYDKDF (reference sequence). V lost 0 bases and J lost 3, with 9 bases in between. This CDR3 has 15 amino acids.

This clone appeared a single time. The rearrangement links TRBV27 to TRBJ1-5; 7 nucleotides line up with TRBD1. Per germline, CDR1 MNHEY and CDR2 SMNVEV (reference sequence). J was trimmed by 6 bases and V by 4 bases; bases with no gene match: 9. The CDR3 has 15 amino acids. CDR3 bases: TGTGCCAGCAGTTCGACAGGGAACTCGTTTCAGCCCCAGCATTTT. Amino acids: CASSSTGNSFQPQHF.

The genes are TRBV10-3 and TRBJ1-1; TRBD1 aligns across 8 bases. Per the germline V gene, CDR1 is ENHRY and CDR2 is SYGVKD. The CDR3 runs 13 residues. Unmatched junction bases numbered 4, after V lost 9 bases and J lost 1 base. The CDR3 spells CAISGTGNTEAFF. CDR3 in DNA: TGTGCCATTTCCGGGACAGGGAACACTGAAGCTTTCTTT.

This chain connects TRBV5-4 to TRBJ2-1; 7 bases map to TRBD1. The CDR3 is 13 amino acids. V gave up 3 bases and J gave up 7 bases; unmatched junction bases: 4. CDR1 and CDR2 from the germline V gene are SGHNT and YYREEE (reference sequence). CDR3 region: CASSWPTGNEQFF. The CDR3 DNA reads as TGTGCCAGCAGCTGGCCGACAGGGAATGAGCAGTTCTTC.

The gene calls are TRBV6-5 and TRBJ2-3, with 8 bases lining up with TRBD2. CDR3 length: 16 residues. The trim removed 3 bases at V and 0 bases at J, leaving 5 bases unmatched. The V gene's germline CDR1 is MNHEY and CDR2 SVGAGI. For the CDR3, the DNA is TGTGCCAGCAGTTATGGCGGGGGGACCAGCACAGATACGCAGTATTTT. It codes for CASSYGGGTSTDTQYF.

V gene TRBV7-8 combines with J gene TRBJ1-1; D is possibly TRBD1 (5 bases). V gave up 4 bases and J gave up 11 bases, with 17 bases separating them. This CDR3 contains 13 residues. Germline CDR1 reads SGHVS; CDR2 reads FQNEAQ. Here the CDR3 DNA reads TGTGCCAGCAGCTCTCCCGCTCGGGGGGAGGCTTTCTTT. The encoded protein is CASSSPARGEAFF. Drawing the rest from reference TRBV7-8 and TRBJ1-1, the complete variable domain is GAGVSQSPRYKVAKRGQDVALRCDPISGHVSLFWYQQALGQGPEFLTYFQNEAQLDKSGLPSDRFFAERPEGSVSTLKIQRTQQEDSAVYLCASSSPARGEAFFGQGTRLTVV.

The rearrangement joins TRBV7-6 to TRBJ1-2; TRBD1 matches at 9 bases. Looked up from germline, CDR1 is SGHVS and CDR2 is FNYEAQ. The CDR3 totals 15 residues. V was clipped by 2 bases and J by 6 bases; unmatched bases: 7. The CDR3 nucleotides read TGTGCCAGCAGCTTATGGGGACAGGGAAAGGATGGCTACACCTTC. It specifies CASSLWGQGKDGYTF. The full variable domain, with the rest looked up from reference TRBV7-6 and TRBJ1-2, is GAGVSQSPRYKVTKRGQDVALRCDPISGHVSLYWYRQALGQGPEFLTYFNYEAQQDKSGLPNDRFSAERPEGSISTLTIQRTEQRDSAMYRCASSLWGQGKDGYTFGSGTRLTVV.

The rearrangement joins TRBV19 to TRBJ1-5, with no clear D. The germline CDR1 and CDR2 sequences are LNHDA and SQIVND (reference sequence). The V end was cut by 5 bases, the J end by 9 bases, with 11 bases between. This CDR3 has 12 residues. CDR3 DNA: TGTGCCAGTAGTGCACACACGGGGCCCCAGCATTTT. This codes for CASSAHTGPQHF.

The chain carries TRBV29-1 and TRBJ2-7, with TRBD1 matching 9 bases. V shed 7 bases, J shed 1 base, and the junction held 5 bases outside the gene matches. The CDR3 is made up of 13 amino acids. Looked up from germline, CDR1 is SQVTM and CDR2 is ANQGSEA. The CDR3 nucleotides are TGCAGCGCCAGGACAGGGGAATCCTACGAGCAGTACTTC. This codes for CSARTGESYEQYF.

This clone was seen just once. V gene TRBV5-1 combines with J gene TRBJ1-1; D might be TRBD1 (5 bases). Germline-derived CDR1 and CDR2 are SGHRS and YFSETQ. Trimming stripped 2 bases from V and 2 bases from J, with 16 bases between. CDR3 length: 16 residues. CDR3 sequence: CASSLSPTVANTEAFF. The DNA for the CDR3 is TGCGCCAGCAGCTTATCTCCGACAGTAGCAAACACTGAAGCTTTCTTT.

This clone is medium-sized within its sample. The chain carries TRBV4-3 and TRBJ2-3; 9 nucleotides agree with TRBD2. With 5 bases clipped from V and 1 base from J, the junction kept 16 bases outside the gene matches. The CDR3 runs 19 residues. Germline V CDR1 and CDR2: LGHNA, YSLEER. CDR3 bases: TGCGCCAGCAGCAGATACACCGGGACTAGCTGGTACGGCACAGATACGCAGTATTTT. It translates to CASSRYTGTSWYGTDTQYF.

The genes are TRBV6-5 and TRBJ1-3; 9 nucleotides align to TRBD1. CDR1 and CDR2 from the germline V gene are MNHEY and SVGAGI. V gave up 5 bases and J gave up 3 bases; unmatched junction bases: 2. The CDR3 sequence is 14 residues long. The CDR3 is CASSRTGVGNTIYF. Written as DNA, the CDR3 is TGTGCCAGCAGTCGGACAGGGGTTGGAAACACCATATATTTT.

The chain carries TRBV4-1 and TRBJ2-5, with TRBD2 identical over 14 bases. CDR1 MGHRA and CDR2 YSYEKL come from the germline V gene. CDR3 length equals 17 residues. The V and J ends lost 4 bases and 1 base, in that order; junction bases with no gene match: 5. The CDR3 sequence is CASSRQGTSGGQETQYF. In DNA, the CDR3 is TGCGCCAGCAGCCGGCAGGGGACTAGCGGGGGCCAAGAGACCCAGTACTTC.